Described below is a single T cell receptor beta chain sequence and its context. Its antigen is undetermined. This specimen includes other DNA sequences encoding the same CDR3. The genomic DNA of each subset was split evenly across several immunoSEQ plates. Measured with immunoSEQ multiplex PCR; TCRdb has only the in-frame clones, and not every one. The sample includes about 2 million clones, just under 95% seen only once; the top ten take 1% to 1.5%. The data belong to a study of shared clonotypes between healthy human individuals. At the level of the study: The study used three CD4 naive, three CD4 memory, two CD8 naive and one CD8 memory plate per donor. Study-wide findings and caveats: Generation probabilities were higher for clonotypes shared across all four sorted-subset donors than for unshared ones. Naive subsets, compared against memory subsets, generally had larger estimated richness values.

CD45RO negativity and positive selection for CCR7 defined naive CD8 cells, a population that excluded terminally differentiated effector memory CD45RA+ cells. The material sequenced was naive CD8+ T cells sorted from blood. This receptor was taken from a man aged 18 to 29 in good health.

The CDR3 reads CASSPGLQETQYF. The CDR3 nucleotides read TGTGCCAGCAGCCCGGGACTGCAAGAGACCCAGTACTTC. The rearrangement links TRBV2 to TRBJ2-5, with a tentative D call TRBD2 (6 bases). The CDR3 spans 13 residues. The V end lost 6 bases, the J end lost 2 bases, and 10 bases lay between the germline ends. Per the germline V gene, CDR1 is SNHLY and CDR2 is FYNNEI.